The 30 T cell receptor beta chains listed next were all sequenced from one sample in a study of response to subunit inactivated influenza vaccine. Each CDR3 protein gets one entry after TCRdb re-called the RT-PCR reads with MiXCR. This sample has 630,000 or so distinct CDR3 sequences, with approximately 14% found just once. The material sequenced was PBMCs from blood, taken approximately 13 days after vaccination. The origin of the receptors is a man aged 45-65 years who received an inactivated influenza vaccine.

This clonotype came up a few times. The J gene is TRBJ1-5, the V gene TRBV6-1; D ambiguous. This CDR3 has 12 residues. CDR1 and CDR2 from the germline V gene are MNHNS and SASEGT. Trimming took 4 bases from V and 6 from J, leaving 7 bases between them. CDR3 sequence reads: CASSVGSQPQHF. The DNA of the CDR3 is TGTGCCAGCAGTGTAGGGAGTCAGCCCCAGCATTTT.

This clonotype appeared a few times. The chain joins TRBV4-1 to TRBJ2-4, with D possibly being TRBD1 (6 bases). V lost 3 bases to trimming and J lost 7 bases, with 19 bases between them. The CDR3 consists of 16 residues. Per germline, CDR1 MGHRA and CDR2 YSYEKL. CDR3 sequence reads: CASSHETGWGLNIQYF. The CDR3 DNA reads as TGCGCCAGCAGCCACGAAACAGGGTGGGGTCTTAACATTCAGTACTTC.

This clonotype was recorded a few times. V and J are TRBV3-1 and TRBJ1-2; D remains unclear. The CDR3 totals 15 residues. Germline V gene lookup returns CDR1 LGHDT and CDR2 YNNKEL (reference sequence). V lost 3 bases and J 7 bases, leaving 18 bases between the germline ends. CDR3 residues: CASSHRSTRTGGYTF. For the CDR3, the DNA is TGTGCCAGCAGCCACCGATCTACTCGGACGGGTGGCTACACCTTC.

The rearrangement joins TRBV24-1 to TRBJ1-5; 7 bases are shared with TRBD1. With 4 bases clipped from V and 15 bases from J, the junction kept 8 bases outside the gene matches. The CDR3 loop spans 12 amino acids. Germline V gives CDR1 KGHDR, CDR2 SFDVKD. The CDR3 spells CATSERDSRLHF. As DNA, the CDR3 is TGTGCCACCAGTGAAAGGGACAGCCGGTTGCATTTT.

V is TRBV20-1 and J is TRBJ2-1; maybe TRBD2 (6 bases). The CDR3 consists of 17 residues. V lost 1 base and J lost 5, with 21 bases in between. Looked up from germline, CDR1 is DFQATT and CDR2 is SNEGSKA (reference sequence). DNA for the CDR3: TGCAGTGCTAGAGCGCGGGGAGATATCCGCCGGGACAATGAGCAGTTCTTC. It translates to CSARARGDIRRDNEQFF.

The rearrangement joins TRBV6-1 to TRBJ2-7; 13 bases line up with TRBD2. CDR1 MNHNS and CDR2 SASEGT come from the germline V gene. There are 15 residues in the CDR3. J gave up 5 bases and V 4 bases, and 5 bases lay outside the gene matches. The CDR3 DNA reads TGTGCCAGCAGTGCCACTAGCGGGAGGGAAAACGAGCAGTACTTC. It codes for CASSATSGRENEQYF.

This clonotype occurred a few times. The chain employs TRBV28 and TRBJ2-3, with D perhaps matching TRBD1 (6 bases). Trimming pared 3 bases from V and 1 base from J, leaving 14 bases between. Germline lookup yields CDR1 MDHEN and CDR2 SYDVKM. The CDR3 totals 16 residues. DNA for the CDR3: TGTGCCAGCAGTTTGGTGACAGGCTCAGGCACAGATACGCAGTATTTT. Protein sequence: CASSLVTGSGTDTQYF.

This clonotype was found a few times. The chain links TRBV15 to TRBJ2-1; 9 positions match TRBD2. The germline V gene encodes CDR1 LNHNV and CDR2 YYDKDF (reference sequence). The trim removed 5 bases at V and 6 bases at J, leaving 5 bases unmatched. The CDR3 covers 14 residues. The CDR3 here is CATSPSGEFNEQFF. The CDR3 nucleotides read TGTGCCACCAGCCCTAGCGGGGAATTCAATGAGCAGTTCTTC.

This clonotype turned up a few times. The chain links TRBV14 to TRBJ2-3; no reliable D call. From germline, CDR1 is SGHDN and CDR2 FVKESK. V was clipped by 3 bases and J by 4 bases, with 17 bases between them. CDR3 length: 16 residues. CDR3: CASSHYWGRGADTQYF. The CDR3 DNA follows: TGTGCCAGCAGCCATTACTGGGGTCGTGGTGCAGATACGCAGTATTTT.

This clonotype was seen a few times. This chain uses TRBV29-1 with TRBJ2-3; D is perhaps TRBD2 (5 bases). Trimming pared 4 bases from V and 2 bases from J, leaving 10 bases between. Germline CDR1 is SQVTM and CDR2 is ANQGSEA. CDR3 size: 13 residues. The CDR3 bases are TGCAGCGTTGGCGGGCGAAACACAGATACGCAGTATTTT. Translating it yields CSVGGRNTDTQYF.

This clonotype was seen a handful of times. The chain links TRBV12-3 or TRBV12-4 to TRBJ1-1, with a tentative D call TRBD1 (5 bases). The CDR3 spans 16 residues. V shed 2 bases and J shed 4 bases, with 17 bases lying between them. CDR3 sequence reads: CASSLNDWGRATEAFF. CDR3 coding DNA: TGTGCCAGCAGTTTAAATGATTGGGGCAGGGCCACTGAAGCTTTCTTT.

The V and J genes are TRBV20-1 and TRBJ2-7, with 10 bases identical to TRBD2. The germline V gene has CDR1 DFQATT and CDR2 SNEGSKA (reference sequence). The CDR3 is made up of 16 amino acids. V shed 5 bases, J shed 2 bases, and the junction held 12 bases outside the gene matches. CDR3 amino acids: CSAVSPTSGIPYEQYF. The DNA for the CDR3 is TGCAGTGCTGTGTCTCCTACTAGCGGGATCCCCTACGAGCAGTACTTC.

The chain links TRBV5-1 to TRBJ2-7; tentatively, D is TRBD1 (6 bases). The V end lost 4 bases, the J end lost 2 bases, and 19 bases lay between the germline ends. Germline CDR1 and CDR2: SGHRS and YFSETQ. The CDR3 sequence is 16 residues long. The CDR3 nucleotides are TGCGCCAGCAGCACCGGACTCGGGACATCTCCCTACGAGCAGTACTTC. As protein: CASSTGLGTSPYEQYF. The whole variable domain, filled in from reference TRBV5-1 and TRBJ2-7, reads KAGVTQTPRYLIKTRGQQVTLSCSPISGHRSVSWYQQTPGQGLQFLFEYFSETQRNKGNFPGRFSGRQFSNSRSEMNVSTLELGDSALYLCASSTGLGTSPYEQYFGPGTRLTVT.

This chain connects TRBV29-1 to TRBJ2-2; the match to TRBD2 covers 11 bases. This CDR3 has 15 amino acids. Germline values: CDR1 SQVTM, CDR2 ANQGSEA. J was trimmed by 3 bases and V by 6 bases; bases with no gene match: 6. The CDR3 DNA reads as TGCAGCGTCACCGGGACTAGCGGTTACACCGGGGAGCTGTTTTTT. Amino acid sequence: CSVTGTSGYTGELFF.

In its sample, this clonotype was seen a few times. CDR3 region: CASSQDFSGEETQYF. In DNA form, the CDR3 reads TGTGCCAGCAGCCAAGATTTTAGTGGGGAAGAGACCCAGTACTTC. The J gene is TRBJ2-5, the V gene TRBV4-2; D is ambiguous. The CDR3 consists of 15 residues. Trimming took off 0 bases at V and 3 bases at J, with 11 bases between the two ends. Germline-derived CDR1 and CDR2 are LGHNA and YNFKEQ.

J is TRBJ1-5 and V is TRBV4-3; perhaps TRBD1 as D (5 bases). Germline V gene lookup returns CDR1 LGHNA and CDR2 YSLEER. The CDR3 totals 14 residues. V was trimmed by 1 base and J by 6 bases, leaving 10 bases between them. The CDR3 DNA sequence: TGCGCCAGCAGCCAAGTCCAGGGTAGTCAGCCCCAGCATTTT. Translated: CASSQVQGSQPQHF.

This clonotype was detected many times. The gene calls are TRBV5-1 and TRBJ2-1; 9 bases map to TRBD2. CDR1 is SGHRS, CDR2 YFSETQ, per germline. This CDR3 region has 17 residues. V dropped 0 bases and J dropped 3; count of bases not matched to a gene: 7. The CDR3 DNA sequence: TGCGCCAGCAGCTTGGAAGGTAGCGGGGGCGGCTACAATGAGCAGTTCTTC. This codes for CASSLEGSGGGYNEQFF.

This clonotype was seen a handful of times. The chain is built from TRBV5-1 and TRBJ1-1; D gene uncertain. Germline-derived CDR1 and CDR2 are SGHRS and YFSETQ. CDR3 length equals 13 residues. The V end was cut by 3 bases, the J end by 3 bases, with 9 bases between. In DNA form, the CDR3 reads TGCGCCAGCAGCTCCAGTGCGGACACTGAAGCTTTCTTT. Its translation is CASSSSADTEAFF.

This chain's CDR3 is CASSLTGTGGYETQYF. The DNA of the CDR3 is TGTGCCAGCAGTTTGACCGGGACAGGGGGCTACGAGACCCAGTACTTC. The rearrangement joins TRBV6-5 to TRBJ2-5, with 12 bases lining up with TRBD1. With 4 bases clipped from V and 5 bases from J, the junction kept 8 bases outside the gene matches. Germline values: CDR1 MNHEY, CDR2 SVGAGI. The CDR3 consists of 16 residues.

V is TRBV5-1 and J is TRBJ1-1; D may be TRBD1 (5 bases). The CDR3 totals 15 residues. Between the trimmed V and J ends, which lost 0 bases and 4 bases, there was a span of 13 bases. Germline CDR1 reads SGHRS; CDR2 reads YFSETQ. In DNA form, the CDR3 reads TGCGCCAGCAGCTTGGCAACCCCCAGGGCCACTGAAGCTTTCTTT. Translation gives CASSLATPRATEAFF.

CDR3 residues: CASRTSGSVYEQYF. As DNA, the CDR3 is TGTGCCAGCAGGACTAGCGGGAGTGTCTACGAGCAGTACTTC. The rearrangement joins TRBV6-2 or TRBV6-3 to TRBJ2-7; 12 positions match TRBD2. Germline trimming cut 6 bases from V and 3 bases from J; bases unmatched to any gene: 3. Germline CDR1 is MNHEY and CDR2 is SVGEGT. The CDR3 contains 14 residues.

The chain uses TRBV7-8 and TRBJ1-1, with 7 bases that match TRBD1. J lost 7 bases, V lost 3 bases, and 5 bases had no gene match. The length of the CDR3 is 13 residues. Germline CDR1 and CDR2: SGHVS and FQNEAQ. The CDR3 DNA follows: TGTGCCAGCAGCTTCACAGGGGAGGGTGAAGCTTTCTTT. As protein: CASSFTGEGEAFF.

The CDR3 nucleotides are TGTGCCAGCAGTCAAGGGGTATTAGATGGCAATGAGCAGTTCTTC. Translation: CASSQGVLDGNEQFF. V usage is TRBV6-1 and J usage is TRBJ2-1; weak D call: TRBD1 (5 bases). The germline V gene has CDR1 MNHNS and CDR2 SASEGT. The V gene lost 5 bases and the J gene lost 6 bases, with 17 bases spanning the gap. The CDR3 consists of 15 residues.

This clonotype was recorded a few times. V and J are TRBV12-3 or TRBV12-4 and TRBJ2-5, with D possibly TRBD1 on 6 matching bases. The CDR3 totals 12 residues. Trimming took 6 bases from V and 9 from J, leaving 14 bases between them. The DNA for the CDR3 is TGTGCCAGCAGCTACCCCAGGGGATCCCAGTACTTC. This gives the protein CASSYPRGSQYF.

Only a few counts were recorded for this clonotype. The rearrangement links TRBV28 to TRBJ2-7; no clear D. The CDR3 has 11 amino acids. Between the trimmed V and J ends, which lost 6 bases and 4 bases, there was a span of 7 bases. Looked up from germline, CDR1 is MDHEN and CDR2 is SYDVKM. This chain's CDR3 is CASRKSYEQYF. In nucleotides, the CDR3 is TGTGCCAGCAGAAAGTCTTACGAGCAGTACTTC.

This clonotype has a count of ten or more. V usage is TRBV5-1 and J usage is TRBJ2-3, with 9 bases lining up with TRBD2. The germline CDR1 and CDR2 sequences are SGHRS and YFSETQ. Trimming cost V 4 bases and J 3 bases; bases outside gene matches: 6. The CDR3 has 15 residues. The CDR3 bases are TGCGCCAGCAGCCTTAGCGGGGGATGGACAGATACGCAGTATTTT. Protein product: CASSLSGGWTDTQYF.

This clonotype was seen only a few times. V and J are TRBV4-1 and TRBJ2-3, with TRBD2 matching over 7 bases. Germline CDR1 and CDR2: MGHRA and YSYEKL. The CDR3 spans 16 residues. V shed 4 bases and J 2 bases; nucleotides not matched to a gene: 9. The CDR3 nucleotides read TGCGCCAGCAGCCTAACAACTAGCGCTACCACAGATACGCAGTATTTT. Translating gives CASSLTTSATTDTQYF.

This clonotype was observed many times. This sequence joins TRBV24-1 and TRBJ2-1; TRBD1 matches 7 bases. This CDR3 has 16 amino acids. Per the germline V gene, CDR1 is KGHDR and CDR2 is SFDVKD. V dropped 2 bases and J dropped 7; count of bases not matched to a gene: 10. The CDR3 protein is CATSDYRDRDMNEQFF. DNA for the CDR3: TGTGCCACCAGTGATTACCGGGACAGAGACATGAATGAGCAGTTCTTC.

The rearrangement uses TRBV18 and TRBJ2-1; weak D call: TRBD1 (5 bases). CDR3 length: 16 residues. The germline V gene has CDR1 KGHSH and CDR2 LQKENI. V was clipped by 3 bases and J by 0 bases, with 12 bases between them. The CDR3 reads CASSPGRASSYNEQFF. DNA of the CDR3: TGTGCCAGCTCACCGGGGCGCGCGAGCTCCTACAATGAGCAGTTCTTC.

This clonotype was counted many times. J is TRBJ2-7 and V is TRBV29-1; 11 nucleotides align to TRBD2. The germline V gene has CDR1 SQVTM and CDR2 ANQGSEA. CDR3 length: 14 amino acids. Losses at the gene ends were 6 bases for V and 5 bases for J; bases not matched to a gene: 9. In nucleotides, the CDR3 is TGCAGCGTATTACTAGCGGGGGTAGTCAACGAGCAGTACTTC. It translates to CSVLLAGVVNEQYF.